The clone carrying this T cell receptor beta chain has more than one count but fewer than ten. Its target is not known. TCRdb re-derived calls from the RT-PCR reads in MiXCR, one entry per CDR3 protein. Here the sample spans about 170,000 distinct CDR3 sequences, approximately 12% being singletons. Trimming cost V 0 bases and J 0 bases, with 6 bases left between them. Germline lookup yields CDR1 LGHNA and CDR2 YNFKEQ. The length of the CDR3 is 15 residues. The data are from a study of response to subunit inactivated influenza vaccine. Study results and caveats: That few new T cells are recruited by each seasonal influenza vaccination was the authors' suggestion.

In addition, the sample was reused for a study of T cells expressing NK-cell markers. As that study records: UMI-tagged 5'RACE template switching yielded the TCR beta cDNA. It was sorted CD3+CD56+NKG2C+, CD3+CD56+NKG2C- and CD3+CD56-NKG2C+ T cells that supplied the TCR beta repertoires. Of eight sequenced donors, seven were HCMV-seropositive and one HCMV-seronegative. Similarly, these clonotypes led the CD3+CD56-NKG2C+ fraction as well in a few donors.

This receptor was obtained from a man aged 50 or older who received an inactivated influenza vaccine. This sequence joins TRBV4-2 and TRBJ1-5; D gene ambiguous. The sample here was CD8+ T cells sorted from PBMCs, taken approximately 13 days after vaccination. The CDR3 nucleotides are TGTGCCAGCAGCCAAGAGTTCAATAGCAATCAGCCCCAGCATTTT. Amino acids: CASSQEFNSNQPQHF.